Detailed here is one T cell receptor beta chain. This sample is part of a study of blood T cell repertoires in COVID-19. Overall study context: The United States, Italy and Spain provided the acute and convalescent COVID-19 samples.

The junction had 6 bases not matched to a gene; V was cut back by 1 base and J by 2 bases. CDR3 size: 16 residues. Germline CDR1 and CDR2: SGHNT and YYREEE (reference sequence). Produced via immunoSEQ multiplex PCR; TCRdb's table is partial and in-frame only. The sample has tens of thousands of clones, about 85% seen once. Material for sequencing was peripheral blood. The clonotype comes from a human donor in a cohort sampled during active COVID-19. The chain carries TRBV5-4 and TRBJ2-1, with TRBD2 matching over 7 bases. In nucleotides, the CDR3 is TGTGCCAGCAGCTTGTCTGGGGCGGGGGCCTACAATGAGCAGTTCTTC. Translating gives CASSLSGAGAYNEQFF.